Below are 30 T cell receptor beta chains sequenced from a single sample in a study of blood T cell repertoires in COVID-19. Sequenced by immunoSEQ multiplex PCR; TCRdb stores in-frame clones only, minus some. The table lists about 82,000 clones, roughly 80% of them singletons. The sample was peripheral blood. The source is a woman aged 40 to 50 with active or convalescent COVID-19.

The J gene is TRBJ2-7, the V gene TRBV11-2; 11 nucleotides match TRBD1. Germline V gene lookup returns CDR1 SGHAT and CDR2 FQNNGV. The CDR3 extends over 17 amino acids. The V gene end was trimmed by 0 bases and the J gene end by 5 bases; junction bases not matched to a gene: 9. This CDR3 reads CASSLDLGTGGWDEQYF. CDR3 nucleotide sequence: TGTGCCAGCAGCTTAGATCTGGGGACAGGGGGATGGGACGAGCAGTACTTC.

This sequence joins TRBV5-1 and TRBJ2-5; 8 nucleotides line up with TRBD1. The V segment lost 4 bases and the J segment 3 bases; nucleotides outside the gene matches: 5. The CDR3 spans 14 residues. Germline lookup yields CDR1 SGHRS and CDR2 YFSETQ. The CDR3 DNA sequence: TGCGCCAGCAGCGCCGGGACAGGCAAAGAGACCCAGTACTTC. The encoded protein is CASSAGTGKETQYF.

This sequence joins TRBV5-1 and TRBJ2-1, with D possibly matching TRBD2 (6 bases). The CDR3 is made up of 16 amino acids. Germline V gene sequence: CDR1 SGHRS, CDR2 YFSETQ. V was cut by 4 bases and J by 4 bases, with 18 bases left in between. The CDR3 loop reads CASSGGFPNDYNEQFF. For the CDR3, the DNA is TGCGCCAGCAGCGGGGGGTTCCCTAACGATTACAATGAGCAGTTCTTC.

The chain has TRBV28 and TRBJ1-4, with TRBD1 matching 7 bases. V shed 2 bases and J 7 bases; nucleotides not matched to a gene: 4. Germline V gives CDR1 MDHEN, CDR2 SYDVKM. This CDR3 spans 14 amino acids. DNA for the CDR3: TGTGCCAGCAGTTTAAGGGCAGGGGGTGAAAAACTGTTTTTT. This gives the protein CASSLRAGGEKLFF.

The chain is built from TRBV6-7 and TRBJ2-5; possibly TRBD1 for D (5 bases). TRBV6-7 qualifies as an ORF whose function is uncertain. Trimming took 2 bases from V and 7 from J, leaving 8 bases between them. The CDR3 spans 12 residues. The CDR3 sequence: CASSYLQGTQYF. The CDR3 coding sequence is TGTGCCAGCAGTTACCTGCAGGGGACCCAGTACTTC.

The gene calls are TRBV28 and TRBJ1-4; D may be TRBD1 (5 bases). Deletions cut 6 bases from V and 8 bases from J, with 22 bases between. The CDR3 runs to 16 residues. CDR1 and CDR2 from the germline V gene are MDHEN and SYDVKM. DNA of the CDR3: TGTGCCAGCAGCATAATCTCGACAGTATCCGTCGAAAAACTGTTTTTT. Protein sequence: CASSIISTVSVEKLFF.

J is TRBJ2-1 and V is TRBV4-2, with 9 bases that match TRBD2. This CDR3 is 18 amino acids long. The V segment lost 0 bases and the J segment 0 bases; nucleotides outside the gene matches: 6. Per germline, CDR1 LGHNA and CDR2 YNFKEQ. CDR3 residues: CASSQEGSGGHSYNEQFF. The DNA of the CDR3 is TGTGCCAGCAGCCAAGAGGGTAGCGGGGGTCACTCCTACAATGAGCAGTTCTTC.

The V and J genes are TRBV5-6 and TRBJ1-3, with D possibly being TRBD1 (6 bases). CDR3 length: 15 residues. The germline gives CDR1 SGHDT, CDR2 YYEEEE. Between the trimmed V and J ends, which lost 2 bases and 3 bases, there was a span of 12 bases. As DNA, the CDR3 is TGTGCCAGCAGCTTTTTACAGGGCAATGGAAACACCATATATTTT. Translation gives CASSFLQGNGNTIYF. The entire variable domain, with the rest obtained from reference TRBV5-6 and TRBJ1-3, is as follows: DAGVTQSPTHLIKTRGQQVTLRCSPKSGHDTVSWYQQALGQGPQFIFQYYEEEERQRGNFPDRFSGHQFPNYSSELNVNALLLGDSALYLCASSFLQGNGNTIYFGEGSWLTVV.

J is TRBJ1-6 and V is TRBV6-2 or TRBV6-3; 11 bases match TRBD1. The J segment lost 9 bases and the V segment lost 5 bases, leaving 3 bases of the junction unmatched. Germline assignment: CDR1 MNHEY and CDR2 SVGEGT. The CDR3 extends over 14 amino acids. In nucleotides, the CDR3 is TGTGCCAGCAGTGGACAGGGGGCCAGTTCACCCCTCCACTTT. Encoded protein: CASSGQGASSPLHF.

The rearrangement joins TRBV29-1 to TRBJ1-5; 9 bases align to TRBD1. The ends lost 5 bases at V and 3 bases at J; junction bases unmatched: 11. The CDR3 length is 16 residues. Germline CDR1 SQVTM, CDR2 ANQGSEA. The CDR3 loop is CSVLGSGTGNNQPQHF. The CDR3 DNA reads as TGCAGCGTTTTAGGCTCCGGGACAGGGAACAATCAGCCCCAGCATTTT.

This clone was seen many times. Here the CDR3 DNA reads TGTGCCAGCAGCTTAACAGGGAAGAATCAGCCCCAGCATTTT. As protein: CASSLTGKNQPQHF. The chain uses TRBV7-9 and TRBJ1-5, with D possibly TRBD1 on 6 matching bases. Trimming removed 2 bases from V and 4 bases from J, with 9 bases in between. The CDR3 has 14 residues. Germline lookup yields CDR1 SEHNR and CDR2 FQNEAQ (reference sequence).

The chain combines TRBV7-8 with TRBJ2-1; 8 positions agree with TRBD2. This CDR3 has 14 amino acids. V trimming: 0 bases; J trimming: 8 bases; junction bases outside the gene matches: 3. Germline assignment: CDR1 SGHVS and CDR2 FQNEAQ. CDR3 residues: CASSLAPGLDEQFF. As DNA, the CDR3 is TGTGCCAGCAGCTTAGCTCCGGGACTAGATGAGCAGTTCTTC.

This chain joins TRBV4-3 and TRBJ2-1; the match to TRBD2 covers 8 bases. CDR3 length: 16 amino acids. The junction had 9 bases not matched to a gene; V was cut back by 4 bases and J by 4 bases. Germline loops: CDR1 LGHNA, CDR2 YSLEER. The CDR3 loop reads CASSRKLAAYYNEQFF. The CDR3 nucleotides read TGCGCCAGCAGCCGGAAACTAGCGGCGTATTACAATGAGCAGTTCTTC.

V usage is TRBV6-6 and J usage is TRBJ1-6, with D perhaps matching TRBD1 (5 bases). V lost 6 bases and J 7 bases, leaving 10 bases between the germline ends. The germline CDR1 and CDR2 sequences are MNHNY and SVGAGI (reference sequence). CDR3 length equals 13 residues. The DNA of the CDR3 is TGTGCCAGCAGGGGGCCGGTAAATTCACCCCTCCACTTT. It translates to CASRGPVNSPLHF.

This chain connects TRBV6-5 to TRBJ1-1, with D possibly TRBD1 on 6 matching bases. This CDR3 comprises 15 residues. Germline loops: CDR1 MNHEY, CDR2 SVGAGI. With 5 bases removed from V and 3 bases from J, the gap between germline ends came to 16 bases. CDR3 loop: CASSPPGQGYTEAFF. The CDR3 nucleotides read TGTGCCAGCAGTCCTCCGGGGCAGGGGTACACTGAAGCTTTCTTT.

V gene TRBV15 combines with J gene TRBJ1-4; D remains ambiguous. This CDR3 contains 15 residues. The V and J ends lost 1 base and 5 bases respectively, with 11 bases between them. In germline, CDR1 is LNHNV, CDR2 YYDKDF (reference sequence). CDR3 region: CATSRALGGNEKLFF. Written as DNA, the CDR3 is TGTGCCACCAGCAGAGCACTGGGAGGCAATGAAAAACTGTTTTTT.

The J gene is TRBJ2-2, the V gene TRBV5-6, with a weak D call TRBD1 (6 bases). The germline V gene has CDR1 SGHDT and CDR2 YYEEEE. With 6 bases removed from V and 2 bases from J, the gap between germline ends came to 14 bases. The CDR3 sequence is 15 residues long. The CDR3 DNA reads TGTGCCAGCACAATAGGGGGACGTAACACCGGGGAGCTGTTTTTT. Its protein is CASTIGGRNTGELFF.

The rearrangement uses TRBV28 and TRBJ1-5; 8 positions match TRBD1. CDR1 is MDHEN, CDR2 SYDVKM, per germline. The CDR3 is 15 residues long. Trimming removed 6 bases from V and 2 bases from J; junction bases left unmatched: 6. CDR3 bases: TGTGCCAGCAGAGTGGACAGGGTGGGCAATCAGCCCCAGCATTTT. Translating gives CASRVDRVGNQPQHF. Full variable domain (outside the CDR3, taken from reference TRBV28 and TRBJ1-5): DVKVTQSSRYLVKRTGEKVFLECVQDMDHENMFWYRQDPGLGLRLIYFSYDVKMKEKGDIPEGYSVSREKKERFSLILESASTNQTSMYLCASRVDRVGNQPQHFGDGTRLSIL.

The rearrangement links TRBV7-8 to TRBJ2-1, with TRBD2 identical over 7 bases. J gave up 3 bases and V 5 bases, and 7 bases lay outside the gene matches. CDR1 SGHVS and CDR2 FQNEAQ come from the germline V gene. This CDR3 is 15 amino acids long. The CDR3 DNA is TGTGCCAGCAGCCCGAGCAGCGGGGTCTACAATGAGCAGTTCTTC. Protein product: CASSPSSGVYNEQFF.

The chain has TRBV5-1 and TRBJ2-2; tentative D call: TRBD1 (5 bases). The CDR3 is made up of 15 amino acids. Trimming stripped 4 bases from V and 0 bases from J, with 10 bases between. Germline lookup yields CDR1 SGHRS and CDR2 YFSETQ. The CDR3 coding sequence is TGCGCCAGCAGCCCCGACAGACCGAACACCGGGGAGCTGTTTTTT. Translation gives CASSPDRPNTGELFF. Drawing the rest from reference TRBV5-1 and TRBJ2-2, the complete variable domain is KAGVTQTPRYLIKTRGQQVTLSCSPISGHRSVSWYQQTPGQGLQFLFEYFSETQRNKGNFPGRFSGRQFSNSRSEMNVSTLELGDSALYLCASSPDRPNTGELFFGEGSRLTVL.

CDR3 protein: CASSLRFMASGPGRETQYF. As DNA, the CDR3 is TGTGCCAGCAGCTTAAGGTTTATGGCTAGCGGCCCGGGACGAGAGACCCAGTACTTC. This chain uses TRBV7-3 with TRBJ2-5; 7 bases align to TRBD2. CDR3 length: 19 amino acids. Germline CDR1 is SGHTA and CDR2 is FQGTGA. V gave up 1 base and J gave up 4 bases; unmatched junction bases: 18.

This chain connects TRBV11-2 to TRBJ2-2; a possible D gene is TRBD2 (6 bases). V was pared by 1 base and J by 5 bases, with 17 bases between. CDR3 length: 17 residues. Germline V CDR1 and CDR2: SGHAT, FQNNGV. The CDR3 DNA reads as TGTGCCAGCAGCTTAGTTCCGGGGGAAAGGATGACCGGGGAGCTGTTTTTT. Its translation: CASSLVPGERMTGELFF.

The chain recombines TRBV7-9 with TRBJ1-1, with 10 bases matching TRBD1. There are 14 residues in the CDR3. Germline CDR1 is SEHNR and CDR2 is FQNEAQ (reference sequence). The junction had 4 bases not matched to a gene; V was cut back by 5 bases and J by 4 bases. In DNA, the CDR3 is TGTGCCAGCAGCAGGGGACAGGGGACCACTGAAGCTTTCTTT. It encodes CASSRGQGTTEAFF.

In its sample, this clone was seen a few times. V and J are TRBV12-1 and TRBJ2-7; TRBD1, as called in the table, went unchecked against the DNA. TRBV12-1 constitutes a pseudogene. The CDR3 consists of 15 residues. As DNA, the CDR3 is TGTGCCAGCAGCTTTTGTTGCCCCTACAGGGTTGAGCAGTACTTC. This gives the protein CASSFCCPYRVEQYF.

The chain has TRBV7-9 and TRBJ2-1; 14 bases are shared with TRBD2. This CDR3 is built from 17 residues. Trimming at V came to 5 bases and at J to 4 bases, leaving 7 bases not matched to a gene. In germline, CDR1 is SEHNR, CDR2 FQNEAQ (reference sequence). In nucleotides, the CDR3 is TGTGCCAGCAGCACGTACCGGACTAGCGGGGGGTACAATGAGCAGTTCTTC. Translated, it gives CASSTYRTSGGYNEQFF.

This clone was observed a handful of times. The V call is TRBV18, the J call TRBJ2-7, with 9 positions matching TRBD2. The CDR3 totals 18 residues. J was trimmed by 1 base and V by 5 bases; bases with no gene match: 15. Per the germline V gene, CDR1 is KGHSH and CDR2 is LQKENI. CDR3 amino acids: CASSGRNERGATSYEQYF. In DNA form, the CDR3 reads TGTGCCAGCTCAGGACGGAATGAGCGGGGGGCGACTTCCTACGAGCAGTACTTC.

This chain connects TRBV24-1 to TRBJ1-2, with no clear D. Germline V gives CDR1 KGHDR, CDR2 SFDVKD. The CDR3 consists of 14 residues. The V and J ends lost 6 bases and 2 bases respectively, with 12 bases between them. The CDR3, as DNA: TGTGCCACCAGTACGCACGGGGTGAACTATGGCTACACCTTC. Residues: CATSTHGVNYGYTF.

The chain has TRBV10-3 and TRBJ2-1; 9 positions match TRBD2. V lost 10 bases to trimming and J lost 5 bases; unmatched junction nucleotides: 9. This CDR3 has 14 residues. Germline CDR1 and CDR2: ENHRY and SYGVKD. This chain's CDR3 is CASSGTSRNNEQFF. The CDR3 region has the DNA TGTGCCAGTTCCGGGACTAGCCGAAACAATGAGCAGTTCTTC.

CDR3 residues: CAIHETGGRDNSPLHF. In DNA form, the CDR3 reads TGTGCCATCCACGAGACAGGGGGCCGCGATAATTCACCCCTCCACTTT. The chain couples TRBV10-3 to TRBJ1-6; 10 nucleotides match TRBD1. The V segment lost 8 bases and the J segment 5 bases; nucleotides outside the gene matches: 9. This CDR3 region has 16 residues. Per the germline V gene, CDR1 is ENHRY and CDR2 is SYGVKD.

The chain combines TRBV2 with TRBJ2-1; tentative D call: TRBD1 (6 bases). The CDR3 extends over 17 amino acids. Germline CDR1 SNHLY, CDR2 FYNNEI. The V and J ends lost 2 bases and 0 bases respectively, with 14 bases between them. The CDR3 DNA reads as TGTGCCAGCAGTGAACCAGAGGACAGCAGCTCCTACAATGAGCAGTTCTTC. As protein: CASSEPEDSSSYNEQFF.